This T cell receptor beta chain was identified during a study of cytomegalovirus exposure and HLA in healthy donors. A multiplex PCR was run with 60 Vbeta primers and 13 Jbeta primers. Profiled with immunoSEQ multiplex PCR; TCRdb holds only in-frame clones, not every one. This repertoire includes about 42,000 clones. Study results and limitations: Altogether, some 170 TCR beta chains were recorded as cytomegalovirus-associated. The dataset shows that most TCR sequences were rare, while some public TCRs occurred in many donors.

With 6 bases clipped from V and 5 bases from J, the junction kept 8 bases outside the gene matches. CDR1 and CDR2 (germline): LNHDA, SQIVND (reference sequence). This CDR3 contains 14 residues. Turning to this clone: Its antigen is still unknown.

The clonotype comes from a man under 40 in good health and CMV-seronegative. The genes are TRBV19 and TRBJ2-3, with TRBD2 matching over 7 bases. The specimen sequenced was PBMCs. CDR3: CASRDGTSVDTQYF. Here the CDR3 DNA reads TGTGCCAGTAGGGACGGCACTAGCGTAGATACGCAGTATTTT.